The clone carrying this TCR beta chain was seen a few times. The data stem from a study of CD8+CD57+ T cells in acquired aplastic anemia. Profiles of TCR beta VDJ and CDR3 were generated from a genomic DNA template. TCRdb ran MiXCR on the reads and lists one entry per CDR3 protein. Of some 290,000 distinct CDR3 sequences listed, around 60% are singletons. This CDR3 has 14 residues. Germline V gene lookup returns CDR1 SGHNT and CDR2 YENEEA. J gave up 5 bases and V 5 bases, and 4 bases lay outside the gene matches. This TCR was recovered from a human donor with severe aplastic anemia or a healthy control (not recorded which). The V call is TRBV11-3, the J call TRBJ1-4, with 8 positions matching TRBD1. Input material: sorted CD4+, CD8+, or CD8+CD57+ T cells (not recorded which) from PBMCs. The DNA for the CDR3 is TGTGCCAGCAGCGCCGGGACAGGAAATGAAAAACTGTTTTTT. Amino acid sequence: CASSAGTGNEKLFF.